This entry lists 5 T cell receptor beta chains sequenced from one sample in a study of Tregs in tolerant kidney transplant recipients. Sequenced by immunoSEQ multiplex PCR; TCRdb stores in-frame clones only, minus some. Here the sample spans roughly 64,000 clones, around 87% being singletons. Recipients received nonmyeloablative bone marrow transplants from related graft donors, with transient mixed chimerism. The material sequenced was CD4+ T cells from blood (PBMCs), taken 6 months after the transplant. These receptors were taken from a human patient who received a combined kidney and bone marrow transplant. Some T cells may be graft donor cells.

This chain links TRBV6-5 with TRBJ1-5; D ambiguous. CDR1 is MNHEY, CDR2 SVGAGI, per germline. The V end was cut by 0 bases, the J end by 0 bases, with 6 bases between. The CDR3 covers 15 residues. CDR3 DNA sequence: TGTGCCAGCAGTTACTCGCTCTATAGCAATCAGCCCCAGCATTTT. Protein sequence: CASSYSLYSNQPQHF.

The rearrangement uses TRBV7-2 and TRBJ2-3; 7 nucleotides match TRBD2. Germline V gene lookup returns CDR1 SGHTA and CDR2 FQGNSA. J gave up 6 bases and V 1 base, and 4 bases lay outside the gene matches. There are 14 residues in the CDR3. CDR3 nucleotides: TGTGCCAGCAGCTTAGTGCGGGGGTCTGATACGCAGTATTTT. This encodes CASSLVRGSDTQYF.

This chain uses TRBV6-5 with TRBJ1-5; D is possibly TRBD1 (5 bases). The V end was cut by 4 bases, the J end by 5 bases, with 12 bases between. Germline V gene sequence: CDR1 MNHEY, CDR2 SVGAGI. CDR3 length: 14 residues. This CDR3 reads CASSSQGWDQPQHF. The DNA of the CDR3 is TGTGCCAGCAGTTCGCAGGGTTGGGATCAGCCCCAGCATTTT.

The chain carries TRBV5-3 and TRBJ2-1, with unresolved D. Being an ORF, TRBV5-3 has a function that is uncertain. V lost 1 base and J lost 5, with 7 bases in between. This CDR3 contains 13 residues. In nucleotides, the CDR3 is TGTGCCAGAAGCTTGTATCTTGACAATGAGCAGTTCTTC. Amino acids: CARSLYLDNEQFF.

The chain links TRBV2 to TRBJ2-5, with TRBD1 matching 9 bases. The end of the DNA fits TRBJ2-7 better, so the J call may be wrong. This CDR3 is built from 12 residues. Germline V gene lookup returns CDR1 SNHLY and CDR2 FYNNEI. CDR3 nucleotide sequence: TGTGCCAGCGGGACAGGGACTTACGAGCAGTACTTC. Translated, it gives CASGTGTYEQYF.